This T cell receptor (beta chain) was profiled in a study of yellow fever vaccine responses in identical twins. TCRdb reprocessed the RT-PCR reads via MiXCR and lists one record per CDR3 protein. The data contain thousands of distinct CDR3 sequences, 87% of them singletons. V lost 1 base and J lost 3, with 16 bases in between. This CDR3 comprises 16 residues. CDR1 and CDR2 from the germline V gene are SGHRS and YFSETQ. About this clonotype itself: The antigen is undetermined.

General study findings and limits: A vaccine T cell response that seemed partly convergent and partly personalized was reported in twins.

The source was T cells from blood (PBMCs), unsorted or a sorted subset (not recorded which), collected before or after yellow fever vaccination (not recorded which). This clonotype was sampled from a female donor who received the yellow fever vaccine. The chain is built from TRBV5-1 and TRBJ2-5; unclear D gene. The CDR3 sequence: CASSLSAYLIEETQYF. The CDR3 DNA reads TGCGCCAGCAGCTTGTCGGCATACCTAATCGAAGAGACCCAGTACTTC.